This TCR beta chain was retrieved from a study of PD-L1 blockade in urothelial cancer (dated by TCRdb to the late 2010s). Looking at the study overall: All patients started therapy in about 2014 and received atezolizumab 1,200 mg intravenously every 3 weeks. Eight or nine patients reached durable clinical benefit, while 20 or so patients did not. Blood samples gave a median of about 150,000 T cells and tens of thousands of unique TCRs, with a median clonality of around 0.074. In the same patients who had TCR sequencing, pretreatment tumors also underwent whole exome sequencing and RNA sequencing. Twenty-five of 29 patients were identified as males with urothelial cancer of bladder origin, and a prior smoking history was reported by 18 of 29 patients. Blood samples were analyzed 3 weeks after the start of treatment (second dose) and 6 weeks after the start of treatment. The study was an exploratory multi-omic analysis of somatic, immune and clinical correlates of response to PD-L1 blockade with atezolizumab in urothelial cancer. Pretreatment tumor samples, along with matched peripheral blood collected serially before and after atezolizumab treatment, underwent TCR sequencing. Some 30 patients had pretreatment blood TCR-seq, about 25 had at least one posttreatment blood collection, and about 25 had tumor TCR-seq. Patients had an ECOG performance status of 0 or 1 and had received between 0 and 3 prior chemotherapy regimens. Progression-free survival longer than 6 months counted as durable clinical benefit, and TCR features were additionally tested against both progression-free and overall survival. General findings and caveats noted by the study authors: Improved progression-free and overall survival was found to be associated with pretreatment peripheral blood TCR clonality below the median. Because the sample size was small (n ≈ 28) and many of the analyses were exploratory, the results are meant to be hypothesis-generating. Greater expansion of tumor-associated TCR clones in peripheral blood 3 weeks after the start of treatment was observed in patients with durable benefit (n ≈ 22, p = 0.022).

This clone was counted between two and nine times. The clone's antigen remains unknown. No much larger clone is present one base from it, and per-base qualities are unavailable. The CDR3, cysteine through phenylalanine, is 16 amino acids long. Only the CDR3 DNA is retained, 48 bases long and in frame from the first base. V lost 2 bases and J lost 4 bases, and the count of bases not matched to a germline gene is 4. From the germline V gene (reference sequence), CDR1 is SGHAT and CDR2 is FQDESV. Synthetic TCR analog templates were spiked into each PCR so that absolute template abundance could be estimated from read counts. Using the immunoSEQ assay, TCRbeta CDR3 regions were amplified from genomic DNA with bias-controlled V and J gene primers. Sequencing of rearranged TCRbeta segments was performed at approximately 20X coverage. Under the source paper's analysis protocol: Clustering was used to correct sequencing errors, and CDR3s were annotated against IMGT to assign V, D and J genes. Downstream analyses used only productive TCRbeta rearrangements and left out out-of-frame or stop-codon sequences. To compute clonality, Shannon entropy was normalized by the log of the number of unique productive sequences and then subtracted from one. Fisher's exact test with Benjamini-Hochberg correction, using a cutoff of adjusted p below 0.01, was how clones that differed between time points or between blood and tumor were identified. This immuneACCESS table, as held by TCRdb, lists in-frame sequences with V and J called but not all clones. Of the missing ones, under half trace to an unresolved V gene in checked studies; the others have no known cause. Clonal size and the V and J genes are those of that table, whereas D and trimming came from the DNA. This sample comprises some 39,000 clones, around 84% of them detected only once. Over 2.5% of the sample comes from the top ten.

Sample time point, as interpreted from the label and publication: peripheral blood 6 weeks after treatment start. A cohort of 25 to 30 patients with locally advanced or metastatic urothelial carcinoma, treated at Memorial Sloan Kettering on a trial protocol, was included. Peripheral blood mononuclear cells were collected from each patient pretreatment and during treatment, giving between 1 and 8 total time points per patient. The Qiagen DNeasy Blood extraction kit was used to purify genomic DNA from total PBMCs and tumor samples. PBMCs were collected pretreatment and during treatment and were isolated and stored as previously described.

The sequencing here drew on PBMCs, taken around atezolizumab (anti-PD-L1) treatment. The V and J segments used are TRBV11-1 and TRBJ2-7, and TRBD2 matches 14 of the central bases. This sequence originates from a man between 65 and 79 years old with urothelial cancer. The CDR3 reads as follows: CASSLTGTSGSYEQYF. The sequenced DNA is TGTGCCAGCAGCTTAACCGGGACTAGCGGGAGTTACGAGCAGTACTTC.